These 13 T cell receptor beta chains came from one sample sequenced in a study of blood T cell repertoires in COVID-19. Clones were read by immunoSEQ multiplex PCR, and TCRdb kept only the in-frame ones, dropping some. The sample yields about 250,000 clones, about 83% seen once. Sequences were obtained from peripheral blood. These receptors originate from a human donor in a cohort sampled during active COVID-19.

This chain links TRBV11-3 with TRBJ2-3; D is unclear. The germline CDR1 and CDR2 sequences are SGHNT and YENEEA. The CDR3 covers 18 residues. The V end lost 1 base, the J end lost 5 bases, and 22 bases lay between the germline ends. The CDR3 coding sequence is TGTGCCAGCAGCTTAGGGGTATCCTTCACAGAGCAGGAAGATACGCAGTATTTT. This encodes CASSLGVSFTEQEDTQYF.

The rearrangement links TRBV7-6 to TRBJ2-7, with 9 bases lining up with TRBD1. This CDR3 has 15 residues. With 1 base clipped from V and 5 bases from J, the junction kept 6 bases outside the gene matches. CDR1 is SGHVS, CDR2 FNYEAQ, per germline. The CDR3 DNA sequence: TGTGCCAGCAGCTTAGTGGGGGACAGGGAAAACGAGCAGTACTTC. It encodes CASSLVGDRENEQYF.

The J gene is TRBJ1-1, the V gene TRBV10-3, with TRBD1 matching 7 bases. Germline V CDR1 and CDR2: ENHRY, SYGVKD. The CDR3 loop spans 14 amino acids. J gave up 0 bases and V 4 bases, and 2 bases lay outside the gene matches. This CDR3 is CAISGDRVNTEAFF. The DNA of the CDR3 is TGTGCCATCAGTGGTGACAGGGTGAACACTGAAGCTTTCTTT.

The V and J genes are TRBV6-2 or TRBV6-3 and TRBJ2-3; 10 bases agree with TRBD2. V was clipped by 0 bases and J by 7 bases; unmatched bases: 4. The CDR3 has 15 amino acids. Germline CDR1 and CDR2: MNHEY and SVGEGT. CDR3 region: CASSYSKAGGYTQYF. CDR3 nucleotide sequence: TGTGCCAGCAGTTACTCAAAAGCGGGAGGGTATACGCAGTATTTT.

Here the CDR3 reads CASSPTSGRTETQYF. The CDR3 DNA reads TGTGCCAGCAGCCCTACTAGCGGGAGAACTGAGACCCAGTACTTC. The chain links TRBV28 to TRBJ2-5, with 11 bases lining up with TRBD2. This CDR3 region has 15 residues. The ends lost 6 bases at V and 5 bases at J; junction bases unmatched: 8. Germline V gene data show CDR1 as MDHEN and CDR2 as SYDVKM.

The J gene is TRBJ1-5, the V gene TRBV5-6, with a possible D match to TRBD1 (6 bases). This CDR3 region has 13 residues. Germline CDR1 is SGHDT and CDR2 is YYEEEE. V was clipped by 4 bases and J by 7 bases, with 12 bases between them. CDR3 DNA: TGTGCCAGCAGCCTTCCAGGGGAACAGCCCCAGCATTTT. As protein: CASSLPGEQPQHF.

This chain joins TRBV5-4 and TRBJ1-2; 7 bases align to TRBD1. This CDR3 contains 15 residues. Germline loops: CDR1 SGHNT, CDR2 YYREEE (reference sequence). Losses at the gene ends were 5 bases for V and 5 bases for J; bases not matched to a gene: 12. The CDR3, as DNA: TGTGCCAGCAGGCCAGGGAGACAGGGTAGGTATGGCTACACCTTC. Its translation: CASRPGRQGRYGYTF.

This clone has only a few counts. Other DNA sequences in the same sample also yield this CDR3. The V and J genes are TRBV28 and TRBJ2-2, with 8 positions matching TRBD2. The germline V gene encodes CDR1 MDHEN and CDR2 SYDVKM. The CDR3 spans 15 residues. V lost 2 bases to trimming and J lost 4 bases; unmatched junction nucleotides: 3. The CDR3 reads CASSLVLAGTGELFF. As DNA, the CDR3 is TGTGCCAGCAGTTTAGTGCTAGCGGGCACCGGGGAGCTGTTTTTT.

The chain couples TRBV6-5 to TRBJ2-7; 9 bases agree with TRBD2. The CDR3 contains 14 residues. V was clipped by 6 bases and J by 6 bases; unmatched bases: 9. Germline CDR1 reads MNHEY; CDR2 reads SVGAGI. CDR3 sequence: CASRSSGEGGEQYF. In nucleotides, the CDR3 is TGTGCCAGCAGGTCTAGCGGGGAGGGAGGCGAGCAGTACTTC.

The rearrangement links TRBV6-5 to TRBJ2-6; 10 bases agree with TRBD1. Germline CDR1 MNHEY, CDR2 SVGAGI. This CDR3 comprises 15 residues. V was clipped by 7 bases and J by 6 bases; unmatched bases: 6. CDR3 bases: TGTGCCAGCACCGACAGGGGGCTAGCGGCCAACGTCCTGACTTTC. It is translated as CASTDRGLAANVLTF.

The chain carries TRBV19 and TRBJ2-6; TRBD1 is a possible D gene (6 bases). The V end was cut by 3 bases, the J end by 14 bases, with 23 bases between. There are 16 residues in the CDR3. Per the germline V gene, CDR1 is LNHDA and CDR2 is SQIVND (reference sequence). This CDR3 reads CASSIRGPLLSSLLTF. CDR3 in DNA: TGTGCCAGTAGTATCAGGGGCCCACTCCTCTCCTCACTCCTGACTTTC.

This clone was seen only once. The V gene is TRBV19, the J gene TRBJ2-5; TRBD1 is a possible D gene (5 bases). V dropped 4 bases and J dropped 1 base, with 10 bases sitting between them. Germline V gene data show CDR1 as LNHDA and CDR2 as SQIVND (reference sequence). This CDR3 is 14 amino acids long. The CDR3 DNA reads TGTGCCAGTAGTACCACAGGTTCCCAAGAGACCCAGTACTTC. Protein product: CASSTTGSQETQYF.

V and J are TRBV3-1 (or the pseudogene TRBV3-2) and TRBJ2-3; 9 nucleotides match TRBD1. Germline CDR1 LGHDT, CDR2 YNNKEL (reference sequence). The V and J ends lost 4 bases and 2 bases, in that order; junction bases with no gene match: 4. The CDR3 loop spans 15 amino acids. The CDR3 DNA reads as TGTGCCAGCAGCCGAGGGGACAGGGTCACAGATACGCAGTATTTT. This sequence encodes CASSRGDRVTDTQYF.